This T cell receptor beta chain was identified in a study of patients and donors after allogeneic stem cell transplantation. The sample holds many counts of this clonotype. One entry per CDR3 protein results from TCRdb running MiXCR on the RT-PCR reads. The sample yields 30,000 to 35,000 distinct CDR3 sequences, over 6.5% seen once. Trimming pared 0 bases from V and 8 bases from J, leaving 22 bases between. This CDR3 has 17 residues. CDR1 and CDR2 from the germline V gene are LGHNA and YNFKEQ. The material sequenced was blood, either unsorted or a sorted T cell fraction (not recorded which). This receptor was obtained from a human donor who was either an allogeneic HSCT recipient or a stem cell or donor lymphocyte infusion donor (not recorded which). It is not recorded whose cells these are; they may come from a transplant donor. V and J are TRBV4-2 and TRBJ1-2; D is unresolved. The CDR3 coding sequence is TGTGCCAGCAGCCAAGATAGCTCGGACTACCTTTCGAAAGGCTACACCTTC. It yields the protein CASSQDSSDYLSKGYTF.